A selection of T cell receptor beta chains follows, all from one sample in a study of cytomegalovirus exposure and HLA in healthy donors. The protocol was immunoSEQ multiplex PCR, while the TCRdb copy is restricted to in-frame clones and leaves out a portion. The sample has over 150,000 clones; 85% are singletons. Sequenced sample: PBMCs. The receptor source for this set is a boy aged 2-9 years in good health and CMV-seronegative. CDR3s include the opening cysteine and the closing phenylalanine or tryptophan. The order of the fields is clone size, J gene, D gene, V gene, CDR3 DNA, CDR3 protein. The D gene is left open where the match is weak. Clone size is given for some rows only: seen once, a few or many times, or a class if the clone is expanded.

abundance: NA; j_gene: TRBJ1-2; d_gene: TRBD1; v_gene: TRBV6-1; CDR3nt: TGTGCCAGCAGTAACCCGGGACAGACTTTTTATGGCTACACCTTC; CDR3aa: CASSNPGQTFYGYTF
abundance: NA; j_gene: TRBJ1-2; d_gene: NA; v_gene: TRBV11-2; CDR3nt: TGTGCCAGCAGCTCGGTAGAGAGGGCCTATGGCTACACCTTC; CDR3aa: CASSSVERAYGYTF
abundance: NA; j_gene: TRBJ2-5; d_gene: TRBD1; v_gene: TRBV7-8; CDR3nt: TGTGCCAGCAGCTTAAGGACAGGGAAAGAGACCCAGTACTTC; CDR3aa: CASSLRTGKETQYF
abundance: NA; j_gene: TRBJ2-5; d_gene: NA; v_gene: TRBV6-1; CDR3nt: TGTGCCAGCAGTACTCCGGGAGAAGAGACCCAGTACTTC; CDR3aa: CASSTPGEETQYF
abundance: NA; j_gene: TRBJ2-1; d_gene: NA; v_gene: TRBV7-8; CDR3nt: TGTGCCAGCAGCCCTCAGTCCGATGAGCAGTTCTTC; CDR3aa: CASSPQSDEQFF
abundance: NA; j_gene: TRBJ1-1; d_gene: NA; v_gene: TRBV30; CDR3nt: TGTGCCTGGATATCCGGTGAAGCTTTCTTT; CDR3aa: CAWISGEAFF
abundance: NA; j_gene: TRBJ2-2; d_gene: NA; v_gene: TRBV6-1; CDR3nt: TGTGCCAGCAGTGAAACAGGGAAAGCGAAGACCGGGGAGCTGTTTTTT; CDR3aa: CASSETGKAKTGELFF
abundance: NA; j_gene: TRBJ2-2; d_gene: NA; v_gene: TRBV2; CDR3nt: TGTGCCGGAGGGGTTAGAGCGAACACCGGGGAGCTGTTTTTT; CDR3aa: CAGGVRANTGELFF
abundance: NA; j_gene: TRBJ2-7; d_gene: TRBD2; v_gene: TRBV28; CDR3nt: TGTGCCAGCAGTTTTTGGGGGCGGGAGGGGGGCGAGCAGTACTTC; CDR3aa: CASSFWGREGGEQYF
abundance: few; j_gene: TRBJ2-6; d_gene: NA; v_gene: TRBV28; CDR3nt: TGTGCCAGCAGTTTCTTGGGGAGTGGGGCCAACGTCCTGACTTTC; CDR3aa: CASSFLGSGANVLTF